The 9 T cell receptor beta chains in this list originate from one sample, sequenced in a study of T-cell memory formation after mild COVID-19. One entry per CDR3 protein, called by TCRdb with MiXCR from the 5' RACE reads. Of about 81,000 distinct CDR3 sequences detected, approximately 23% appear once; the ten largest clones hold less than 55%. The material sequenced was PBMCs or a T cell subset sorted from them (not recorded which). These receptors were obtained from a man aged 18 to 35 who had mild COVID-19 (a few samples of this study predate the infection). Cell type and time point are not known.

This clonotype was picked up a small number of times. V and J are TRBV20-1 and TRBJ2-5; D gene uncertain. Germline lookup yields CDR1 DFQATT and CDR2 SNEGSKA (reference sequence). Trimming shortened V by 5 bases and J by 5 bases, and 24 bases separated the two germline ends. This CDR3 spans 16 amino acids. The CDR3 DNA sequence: TGCAGTGCTGGGCCCACGCACGGTAGAAAAGAGGAGACCCAGTACTTC. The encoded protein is CSAGPTHGRKEETQYF.

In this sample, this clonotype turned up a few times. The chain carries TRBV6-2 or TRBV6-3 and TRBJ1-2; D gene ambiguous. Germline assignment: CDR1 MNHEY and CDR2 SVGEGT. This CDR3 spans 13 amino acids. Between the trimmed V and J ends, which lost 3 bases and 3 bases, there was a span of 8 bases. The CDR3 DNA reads TGTGCCAGCAGTTATTTACAGCACTATGGCTACACCTTC. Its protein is CASSYLQHYGYTF.

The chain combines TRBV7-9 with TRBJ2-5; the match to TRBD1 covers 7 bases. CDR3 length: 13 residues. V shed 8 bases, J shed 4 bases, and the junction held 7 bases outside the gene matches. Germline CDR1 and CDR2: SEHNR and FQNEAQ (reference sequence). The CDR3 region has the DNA TGTGCCAGCTCGACAGGGCGCCGAGAGACCCAGTACTTC. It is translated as CASSTGRRETQYF.

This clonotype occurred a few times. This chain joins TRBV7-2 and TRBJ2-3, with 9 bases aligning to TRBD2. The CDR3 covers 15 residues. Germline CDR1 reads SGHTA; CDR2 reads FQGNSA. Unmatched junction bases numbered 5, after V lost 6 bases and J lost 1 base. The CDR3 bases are TGTGCCAGCAGTCCTCTAGCGGGGCGCACAGATACGCAGTATTTT. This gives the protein CASSPLAGRTDTQYF.

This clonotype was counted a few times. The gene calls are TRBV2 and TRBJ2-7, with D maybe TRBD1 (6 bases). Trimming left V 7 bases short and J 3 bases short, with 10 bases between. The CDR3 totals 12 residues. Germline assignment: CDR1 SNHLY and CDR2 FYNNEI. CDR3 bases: TGTGCCAGCATTCAGGGGCACTACGAGCAGTACTTC. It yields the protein CASIQGHYEQYF.

The CDR3, as DNA: TGTGCCAGCAGCCCGCTAGCGACAGATACGCAGTATTTT. Encoded protein: CASSPLATDTQYF. The chain carries TRBV7-3 and TRBJ2-3; weak D call: TRBD2 (6 bases). Trimming removed 5 bases from V and 3 bases from J, with 9 bases in between. Looked up from germline, CDR1 is SGHTA and CDR2 is FQGTGA. CDR3 length: 13 amino acids.

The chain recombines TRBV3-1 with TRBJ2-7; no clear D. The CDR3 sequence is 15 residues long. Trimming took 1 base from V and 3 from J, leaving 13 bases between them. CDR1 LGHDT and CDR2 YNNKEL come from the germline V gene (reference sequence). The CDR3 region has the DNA TGTGCCAGCAGCCAAGTCCCTAGTATTTTCTACGAGCAGTACTTC. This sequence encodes CASSQVPSIFYEQYF.

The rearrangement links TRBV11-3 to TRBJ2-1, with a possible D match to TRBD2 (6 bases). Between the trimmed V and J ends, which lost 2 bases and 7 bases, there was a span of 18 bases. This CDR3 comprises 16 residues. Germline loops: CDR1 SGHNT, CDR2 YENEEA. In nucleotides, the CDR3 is TGTGCCAGCAGCTTAAGTCGTCCAGGGAGGTTGAATGAGCAGTTCTTC. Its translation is CASSLSRPGRLNEQFF. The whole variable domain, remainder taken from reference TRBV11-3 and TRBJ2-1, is EAGVVQSPRYKIIEKKQPVAFWCNPISGHNTLYWYLQNLGQGPELLIRYENEEAVDDSQLPKDRFSAERLKGVDSTLKIQPAELGDSAVYLCASSLSRPGRLNEQFFGPGTRLTVL.

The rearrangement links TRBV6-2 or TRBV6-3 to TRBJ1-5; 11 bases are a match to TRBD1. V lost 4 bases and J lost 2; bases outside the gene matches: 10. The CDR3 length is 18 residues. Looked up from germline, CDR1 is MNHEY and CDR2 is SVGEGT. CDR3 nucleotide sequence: TGTGCCAGCAGTTTCGGACAGGGGGCGAAAGCCGGCAATCAGCCCCAGCATTTT. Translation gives CASSFGQGAKAGNQPQHF.